This TCR beta chain was identified in a study of OX40 agonist ivuxolimab in advanced cancers. The data were produced by immunoSEQ multiplex PCR, yet TCRdb's version contains in-frame clones alone and is incomplete. The repertoire has approximately 100,000 clones, 90% to 95% of them found once; the top ten carry roughly 0.31%. The clonotype comes from an adult with an advanced solid tumor such as melanoma, head and neck, liver or kidney cancer. This sample comprised CD4+ or CD8+ T cells sorted from blood, obtained in a trial of the OX40 agonist ivuxolimab.

In DNA form, the CDR3 reads TGTGCCAGCAGTAACCACCGGACTAGCTCTCCGGATGAGCAGTTCTTC. As protein: CASSNHRTSSPDEQFF. V is TRBV27 and J is TRBJ2-1; 8 bases match TRBD2. CDR1 and CDR2 (germline): MNHEY, SMNVEV (reference sequence). V shed 5 bases and J 8 bases; nucleotides not matched to a gene: 14. This CDR3 is 16 amino acids long.